This section outlines one T cell receptor (beta chain) sequence together with its context. The antigen is undetermined. This sample was taken from a study of cytomegalovirus exposure and HLA in healthy donors. The CDR3 is made up of 11 amino acids. Germline V gives CDR1 DFQATT, CDR2 SNEGSKA (reference sequence). Trimming pared 5 bases from V and 4 bases from J, leaving 8 bases between. Study-wide findings and caveats: The study reported that TCR beta sequences accurately predicted HLA-A and HLA-B alleles in most subjects. There was a cluster of highly shared sequence variants that was likely a sequencing artifact.

Vbeta (60) and Jbeta (13) primers were used in the PCR. TCRdb's table, derived via immunoSEQ multiplex PCR, lists solely in-frame clones and lacks some. The table shows under 200,000 clones, with 78% occurring only once. The sequence came from a woman aged 35 to 49 in good health and CMV-seropositive. The sequenced sample was PBMCs. The rearrangement joins TRBV20-1 to TRBJ2-5; D is perhaps TRBD2 (5 bases). The CDR3 spells CSAGRGETQYF. CDR3 DNA: TGCAGTGCTGGACGGGGAGAGACCCAGTACTTC.